This T cell receptor beta chain was obtained from a study of blood T cell repertoires in COVID-19. About the research overall: The origin of the acute and convalescent COVID-19 samples was the United States, Italy and Spain. T cells, B-cell-depleted T cells, or PBMCs supplied cDNA or gDNA.

This clone was observed once. In the authors' workflow: Researchers report that nucleated cell counts were estimated from reference gene primer amplification. TCRdb keeps only in-frame clones here, not all; method: immunoSEQ multiplex PCR. The V and J calls and the clone size are those of that table, but D and trimming were determined from the DNA. The sample includes 80,000 to 90,000 clones, about 85% of them seen just once. V lost 0 bases, J lost 6 bases, and 14 bases stayed unmatched. Germline loops: CDR1 SGHVS, CDR2 FNYEAQ. The CDR3 covers 18 residues. The sequenced material came from peripheral blood. The chain carries TRBV7-6 and TRBJ2-5, with 9 positions matching TRBD1. This receptor was taken from a woman in her 70s with acute or convalescent COVID-19. CDR3 region: CASSLASTGQGYIKTQYF. DNA for the CDR3: TGTGCCAGCAGCTTAGCGAGTACGGGACAGGGTTATATCAAGACCCAGTACTTC.